This paragraph reports one T cell receptor beta chain. The target antigen is unknown. TCRdb's table, derived via immunoSEQ multiplex PCR, lists solely in-frame clones and lacks some. The table has 250,000 to 300,000 clones, more than 70% seen once. This sample was taken from a study of Ad26.COV2.S vaccination and SARS-CoV-2 variants. For the study at large: Once or twice, 56 days apart, Ad26.COV2.S was delivered intramuscularly.

General observations from the study: An underestimation of total T cell responses may have resulted from the TCR breadth and depth analyses.

The treatment is: around 19 received Ad26.COV2.S at low or high dose, single or two shots; five or six received placebo; per-sample allocation not given. Specimens were obtained on day 63 following the first vaccine or placebo injection. This Boston cohort included adults aged 18-55 years. V was cut by 0 bases and J by 0 bases, with 11 bases left in between. Per germline, CDR1 ENHRY and CDR2 SYGVKD. The CDR3 contains 16 residues. This sequence originates from a person between 18 and 65 years old who received the Ad26.COV2.S COVID-19 vaccine or a placebo. The chain combines TRBV10-3 with TRBJ1-2; no firm D call. The material was peripheral blood, obtained in a trial of Ad26.COV2.S vaccine versus placebo. Here the CDR3 DNA reads TGTGCCATCAGTGAGTCGACGGAGAGAACTAACTATGGCTACACCTTC. It codes for CAISESTERTNYGYTF.